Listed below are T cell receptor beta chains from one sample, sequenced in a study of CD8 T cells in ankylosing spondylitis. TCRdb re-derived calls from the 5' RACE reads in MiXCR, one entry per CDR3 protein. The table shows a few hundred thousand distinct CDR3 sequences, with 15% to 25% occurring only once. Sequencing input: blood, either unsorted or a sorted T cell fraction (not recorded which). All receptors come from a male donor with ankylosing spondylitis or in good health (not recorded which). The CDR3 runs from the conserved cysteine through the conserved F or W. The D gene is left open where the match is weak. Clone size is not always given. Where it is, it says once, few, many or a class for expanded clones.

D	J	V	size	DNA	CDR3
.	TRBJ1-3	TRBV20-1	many	TGCAGTGCTAGAGATGAGAGAGGGACCATCTCTGGAAACACCATATATTTT	CSARDERGTISGNTIYF
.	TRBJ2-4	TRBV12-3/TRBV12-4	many	TGTGCCAGCAGTTTATCGGGCTTCGACATTCAGTACTTC	CASSLSGFDIQYF
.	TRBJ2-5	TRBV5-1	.	TGCGCCAGCAGCTTGATGCGGATGGGAGAGACCCAGTACTTC	CASSLMRMGETQYF
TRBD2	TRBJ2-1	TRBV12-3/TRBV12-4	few	TGTGCCAGCAGTTATAGCGGGGGGGCCAATGAGCAGTTCTTC	CASSYSGGANEQFF
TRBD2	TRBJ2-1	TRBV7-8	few	TGTGCCAGCATGCTGCGGGGGGCCGACAATGAGCAGTTCTTC	CASMLRGADNEQFF
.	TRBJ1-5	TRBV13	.	TGTGCCAGCAGCCCGACATTTCTTAGCAATCAGCCCCAGCATTTT	CASSPTFLSNQPQHF
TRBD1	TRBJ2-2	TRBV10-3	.	TGTGCCAGCGGGACAGGGGGCTTGAACACCGGGGAGCTGTTTTTT	CASGTGGLNTGELFF
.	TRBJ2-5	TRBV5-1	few	TGCGCCAGCAGCTTGGGGCATAACCAAGAGACCCAGTACTTC	CASSLGHNQETQYF
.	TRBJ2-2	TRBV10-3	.	TGTGCCATCAGTGAGCGGTCGACAGGAGGAACCGGGGAGCTGTTTTTT	CAISERSTGGTGELFF
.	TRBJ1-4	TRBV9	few	TGTGCCAGCAGCGTCGGAGGTCCCTTGGAGGAAAAACTGTTTTTT	CASSVGGPLEEKLFF
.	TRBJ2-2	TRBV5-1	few	TGCGCCAGCAGTTGGGACACCCCAAGGACCGGGGAGCTGTTTTTT	CASSWDTPRTGELFF
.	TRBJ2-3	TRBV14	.	TGTGCCAGCAGCCAAGGCAGCCTCATTGCTACGCAGTATTTT	CASSQGSLIATQYF
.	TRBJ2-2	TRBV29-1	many	TGCAGCGTTGCGGTAACCGGGGAGCTGTTTTTT	CSVAVTGELFF
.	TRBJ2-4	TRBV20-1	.	TGCAGTGCTACTGCCGAAAACATTCAGTACTTC	CSATAENIQYF
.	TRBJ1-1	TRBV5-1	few	TGCGCCAGCAGCTCCGATGGACGGAAGAACACTGAAGCTTTCTTT	CASSSDGRKNTEAFF
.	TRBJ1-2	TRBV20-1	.	TGCAGTGCTAGGGCCAAGGGGTCTAACTATGGCTACACCTTC	CSARAKGSNYGYTF
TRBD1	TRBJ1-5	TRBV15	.	TGTGCCACCAGCACTCAGGGGGCTAACAATCAGCCCCAGCATTTT	CATSTQGANNQPQHF
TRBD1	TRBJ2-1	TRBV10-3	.	TGTGCCACTACTAAGACAGGGTACAGAGGCGATGAGCAGTTCTTC	CATTKTGYRGDEQFF
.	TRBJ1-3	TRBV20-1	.	TGCAGTGCTAGAGCCCCCAACTCTGGAAACACCATATATTTT	CSARAPNSGNTIYF
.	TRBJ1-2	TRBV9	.	TGTGCCAGCAGCGGTACGAATGGCCGCGGCGGCTACACCTTC	CASSGTNGRGGYTF
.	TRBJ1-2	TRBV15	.	TGTGCCACCAGCAGAGATGCGAGGGACTCGCGGTATGGCTACACCTTC	CATSRDARDSRYGYTF
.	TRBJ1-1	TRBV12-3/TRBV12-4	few	TGTGCCAGCACCTGGGGGGGGAACACTGAAGCTTTCTTT	CASTWGGNTEAFF
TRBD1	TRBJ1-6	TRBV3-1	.	TGTGCCAGCAGCCTCCGGACAGGGAGAAGTTCACCCCTCCACTTT	CASSLRTGRSSPLHF
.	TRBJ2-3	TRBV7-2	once	TGTGCCAGCAGCTTAATGACTGATACGCAGTATTTT	CASSLMTDTQYF
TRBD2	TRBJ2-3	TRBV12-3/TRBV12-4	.	TGTGCCTTCAGTCCCATGGGCAGGTTAGCGGGGCTCACAGATACGCAGTATTTT	CAFSPMGRLAGLTDTQYF
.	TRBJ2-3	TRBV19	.	TGTGCCAGTAGTATCATGGGGGGGCTCACAGATACGCAGTATTTT	CASSIMGGLTDTQYF